This T cell receptor beta chain was sequenced in a study of Ad26.COV2.S vaccination and SARS-CoV-2 variants. Sequenced by immunoSEQ multiplex PCR; TCRdb stores in-frame clones only, minus some. The data contain about 480,000 clones, around nine tenths of them singletons. This clone was observed a few times. V gave up 3 bases and J gave up 6 bases, with 9 bases separating them. There are 13 residues in the CDR3. Germline V gene data show CDR1 as MNHEY and CDR2 as SMNVEV (reference sequence). Treatment noted: approximately 18 received Ad26.COV2.S at low or high dose, single or two shots; about 5 received placebo; per-sample allocation not given. The study sampled participants on day 63 after the first vaccine or placebo injection.

This TCR was sampled from a person aged 18-60 years who received the Ad26.COV2.S COVID-19 vaccine or a placebo. The source material was peripheral blood, sampled in a trial of Ad26.COV2.S vaccine versus placebo. This chain uses TRBV27 with TRBJ2-1, with D maybe TRBD2 (6 bases). The CDR3 DNA reads as TGTGCCAGCAGTTTTAATAGCGGCAATGAGCAGTTCTTC. Translation gives CASSFNSGNEQFF.